These 5 T cell receptor beta chains were all obtained from the same sample, sequenced in a study of response to subunit inactivated influenza vaccine. TCRdb reanalysed the RT-PCR reads using MiXCR and keeps one entry per CDR3 protein. The data contain about 780,000 distinct CDR3 sequences, 15% to 20% of them singletons. The specimen comprised PBMCs from blood, sampled 5 to 6 days after vaccination. The source of these receptors is a middle-aged man who received an inactivated influenza vaccine.

This clonotype was recorded once. The chain uses TRBV29-1 and TRBJ2-1; 8 bases are shared with TRBD1. The CDR3 sequence is 15 residues long. Trimming took 6 bases from V and 0 from J; bases not matched to a gene: 7. CDR1 SQVTM and CDR2 ANQGSEA come from the germline V gene. The CDR3 nucleotides are TGCAGCGTGTGGGGACAGGACCCCTCCTACAATGAGCAGTTCTTC. Protein sequence: CSVWGQDPSYNEQFF.

This clonotype has only a few counts. The chain has TRBV7-2 and TRBJ2-2; D may correspond to TRBD1 or TRBD2 (5 bases each). The CDR3 sequence is 14 residues long. With 3 bases removed from V and 3 bases from J, the gap between germline ends came to 8 bases. Germline V gene data show CDR1 as SGHTA and CDR2 as FQGNSA. CDR3 residues: CASSLGPYTGELFF. In DNA form, the CDR3 reads TGTGCCAGCAGCTTGGGACCTTACACCGGGGAGCTGTTTTTT.

The chain combines TRBV10-2 with TRBJ2-7; D gene unclear. Germline-derived CDR1 and CDR2 are WSHSY and SAAADI. Deletions cut 3 bases from V and 8 bases from J, with 11 bases between. The CDR3 sequence is 12 residues long. CDR3 residues: CASSDLRVQQYF. CDR3 nucleotide sequence: TGCGCCAGCAGTGACCTTCGGGTACAGCAGTACTTC.

This clonotype was observed many times. The chain combines TRBV7-2 with TRBJ2-3; D not resolved. Between the trimmed V and J ends, which lost 3 bases and 2 bases, there was a span of 6 bases. Germline loops: CDR1 SGHTA, CDR2 FQGNSA. This CDR3 is built from 13 residues. CDR3 DNA: TGTGCCAGCAGCTTCCCCTACACAGATACGCAGTATTTT. As protein: CASSFPYTDTQYF.

This clonotype has a handful of counts. CDR3 region: CASSLAGLRDEKLFF. The DNA of the CDR3 is TGTGCCAGCAGCTTAGCGGGGCTAAGGGATGAAAAACTGTTTTTT. The chain couples TRBV11-2 to TRBJ1-4; maybe TRBD1 (5 bases). V lost 1 base to trimming and J lost 6 bases, with 12 bases between them. Germline CDR1 SGHAT, CDR2 FQNNGV. There are 15 residues in the CDR3.